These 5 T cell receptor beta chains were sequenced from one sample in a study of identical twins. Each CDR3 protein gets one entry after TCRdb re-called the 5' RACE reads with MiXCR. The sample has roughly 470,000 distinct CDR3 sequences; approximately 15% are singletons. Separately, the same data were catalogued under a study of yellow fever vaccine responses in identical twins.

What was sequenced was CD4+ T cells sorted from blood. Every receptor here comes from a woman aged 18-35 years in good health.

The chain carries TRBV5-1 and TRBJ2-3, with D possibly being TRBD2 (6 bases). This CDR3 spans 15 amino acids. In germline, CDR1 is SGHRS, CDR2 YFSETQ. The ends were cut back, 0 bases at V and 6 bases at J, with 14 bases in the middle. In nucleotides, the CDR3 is TGCGCCAGCAGCTTGGCCGGACTACCGCTGGATACGCAGTATTTT. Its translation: CASSLAGLPLDTQYF.

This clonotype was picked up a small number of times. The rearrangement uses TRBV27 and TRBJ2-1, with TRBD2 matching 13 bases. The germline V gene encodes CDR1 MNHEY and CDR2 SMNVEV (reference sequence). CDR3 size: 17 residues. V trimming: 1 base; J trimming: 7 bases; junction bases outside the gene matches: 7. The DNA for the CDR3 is TGTGCCAGCAGTTTATTTTCATGGACTAGCGGGAGTAATGAGCAGTTCTTC. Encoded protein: CASSLFSWTSGSNEQFF.

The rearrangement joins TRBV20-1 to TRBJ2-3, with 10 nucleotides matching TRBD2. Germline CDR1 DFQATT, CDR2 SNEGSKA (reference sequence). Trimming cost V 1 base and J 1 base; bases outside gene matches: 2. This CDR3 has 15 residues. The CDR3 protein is CSARAGTSGTDTQYF. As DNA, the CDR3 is TGCAGTGCTAGAGCCGGGACTAGCGGCACAGATACGCAGTATTTT.

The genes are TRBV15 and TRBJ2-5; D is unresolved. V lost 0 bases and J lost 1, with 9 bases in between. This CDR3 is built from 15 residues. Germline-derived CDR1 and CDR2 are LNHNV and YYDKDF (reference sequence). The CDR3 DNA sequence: TGTGCCACCAGCAGAGATTTGAGACTCCAAGAGACCCAGTACTTC. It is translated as CATSRDLRLQETQYF.

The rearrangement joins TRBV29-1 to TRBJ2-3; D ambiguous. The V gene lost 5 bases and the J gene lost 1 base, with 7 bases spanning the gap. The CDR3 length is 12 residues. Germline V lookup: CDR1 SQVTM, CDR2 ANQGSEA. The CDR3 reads CSVRVRTDTQYF. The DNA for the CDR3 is TGCAGCGTTCGGGTCCGCACAGATACGCAGTATTTT.